The entry below describes one T cell receptor beta chain. The memory gate held CD4+ cells that were not CD45RA+CCR7+CD95- naive cells, over 95% pure. Blood from healthy donors was obtained in Switzerland from donation centers. Before sorting, cells positive for CD8, CD14, CD16, CD56, CD19 or bright CD25 were removed. These data are taken from a study of human CD4 T cells and Enterobacteriaceae. Ex vivo total memory CD4+ cells were sequenced at deep level. Method: immunoSEQ multiplex PCR; TCRdb's copy keeps in-frame clones and lacks some. This sample yields some 30,000 clones, of which just under 85% are seen a single time; over 1.5% belongs to the top ten. The receptor was derived from a human donor in good health. Sequencing was done on a sample of memory CD4+ T cells from blood.

CDR3 DNA sequence: TGTGCCAGCAGCAAACGGGAGGGAAGCTATGGCTACACCTTC. It translates to CASSKREGSYGYTF. J is TRBJ1-2 and V is TRBV21-1. TRBV21-1 is annotated as a pseudogene. There are 14 residues in the CDR3.